These T cell receptor beta chains were read from a single sample in a study of T cells in narcolepsy. The protocol was immunoSEQ multiplex PCR, while the TCRdb copy is restricted to in-frame clones and leaves out a portion. The data show tens of thousands of clones, with roughly 87% seen just once and roughly 0.79% held by the top ten. Sequenced input: CD45RA- memory CD4+ T cells from PBMCs. Every receptor here comes from a human donor with narcolepsy. Both conserved end residues are part of each CDR3. Fields, in order: D gene, J gene, V gene, clone size, CDR3 protein, CDR3 DNA. D genes are given only for firm matches. Size is omitted from some rows. Given values are once, few, many or a class for expanded clones.

TRBD1 | TRBJ2-7 | TRBV18 | - | CASSPAGRGLYEQYF | TGTGCCAGCTCACCGGCGGGCAGGGGGCTCTACGAGCAGTACTTC
- | TRBJ1-1 | TRBV27 | - | CASGRLLGTEAFF | TGTGCCAGCGGCCGCTTGCTAGGCACTGAAGCTTTCTTT
TRBD2 | TRBJ2-5 | TRBV18 | - | CASSPGTSGAETQYF | TGTGCCAGCTCACCAGGGACTAGCGGGGCGGAGACCCAGTACTTC
- | TRBJ1-1 | TRBV11-3 | - | CASSLGANTEAFF | TGTGCCAGCAGCTTAGGGGCGAACACTGAAGCTTTCTTT
- | TRBJ1-4 | TRBV18 | few | CASSDPGQVNEKLFF | TGTGCCAGCTCCGACCCGGGACAAGTAAATGAAAAACTGTTTTTT
TRBD2 | TRBJ2-3 | TRBV4-1 | - | CASSLGAGGDTQYF | TGCGCCAGCAGCCTCGGAGCGGGGGGAGATACGCAGTATTTT
- | TRBJ2-1 | TRBV28 | - | CASSLFFYNEQFF | TGTGCCAGCAGTTTATTCTTTTACAATGAGCAGTTCTTC
TRBD1 | TRBJ2-7 | TRBV7-2 | - | CASRAAGTAPYEQYF | TGTGCCAGCAGAGCCGCCGGGACAGCCCCCTACGAGCAGTACTTC
- | TRBJ2-6 | TRBV11-3 | - | CASSLDRRSGANVLTF | TGTGCCAGCAGCTTAGATAGGAGATCTGGGGCCAACGTCCTGACTTTC
- | TRBJ1-4 | TRBV2 | - | CASIRGSRTNEKLFF | TGTGCCAGCATTCGTGGGTCAAGAACTAATGAAAAACTGTTTTTT
- | TRBJ1-4 | TRBV28 | - | CASSLGGSGDREKLFF | TGTGCCAGCAGTTTAGGCGGCTCAGGGGACCGCGAAAAACTGTTTTTT
TRBD2 | TRBJ2-1 | TRBV5-1 | - | CASSLAVLTGGRYNEQFF | TGCGCCAGCAGCTTGGCCGTTTTAACGGGAGGGCGATACAATGAGCAGTTCTTC
- | TRBJ1-2 | TRBV5-6 | - | CASSSQPGPTWNYGYTF | TGTGCCAGCAGCTCGCAGCCCGGGCCCACATGGAACTATGGCTACACCTTC
TRBD1 | TRBJ2-2 | TRBV7-9 | - | CASSSTGTANTGELFF | TGTGCCAGCAGCTCCACCGGGACAGCGAACACCGGGGAGCTGTTTTTT
- | TRBJ2-2 | TRBV29-1 | - | CGGGDIFGELFF | TGCGGGGGCGGGGACATTTTTGGGGAGCTGTTTTTT
- | TRBJ2-5 | TRBV5-4 | - | CASSLVGRQETQYF | TGTGCCAGCAGCTTGGTGGGGCGCCAAGAGACCCAGTACTTC